The rows below give T cell receptor beta chains drawn from one sample of a study of T cell repertoires in ileal Crohn's disease. The repertoire was sequenced with immunoSEQ multiplex PCR; TCRdb's copy has only in-frame clones and lacks some. The data show fewer than 6,000 clones, roughly 87% seen once. Source material: ileal tissue. The receptors shown here come from an adult with Crohn's disease. CDR3s include the opening cysteine and the closing phenylalanine or tryptophan. D genes are given only for firm matches. Rows give clone size only sometimes, using once, few, many, or a class for an expanded clone.

size,length,J,D,V,DNA,CDR3
.,13,TRBJ2-1,TRBD1,TRBV27,TGTGCCAGCAGTTTCAGGGGGCGGGGTGAGCAGTTCTTC,CASSFRGRGEQFF
.,13,TRBJ2-3,.,TRBV7-8,TGTGCCAGCAGCTTAGGAATCGCAGATACGCAGTATTTT,CASSLGIADTQYF
.,18,TRBJ2-1,TRBD2,TRBV7-8,TGTGCCAGCAGCCCAAGGGGGGGGAGACTAGCGGTCTACAATGAGCAGTTCTTC,CASSPRGGRLAVYNEQFF
.,14,TRBJ2-5,.,TRBV5-5,TGTGCCAGCAGCTTGCGCGGGGGCGGTGAGACCCAGTACTTC,CASSLRGGGETQYF
once,17,TRBJ2-1,.,TRBV15,TGTGCCACCAGCAGAGATACAGCAGGGCTCTCCTACAATGAGCAGTTCTTC,CATSRDTAGLSYNEQFF
.,16,TRBJ2-7,.,TRBV25-1,TGTGCCAGCAGTGAATGGAGGCGGCGGTGCGAAGACGAGCAGTACTTC,CASSEWRRRCEDEQYF
.,12,TRBJ2-3,.,TRBV29-1,TGCACTTCCTCTAGCGGCACAGATACGCAGTATTTT,CTSSSGTDTQYF
.,14,TRBJ1-1,.,TRBV15,TGTGCCACCAGCAGAGGAGCAGGGAGGACTGAAGCTTTCTTT,CATSRGAGRTEAFF
few,13,TRBJ2-7,.,TRBV5-4,TGTGCCTGCCTTAACCAGGGGATGAGGGAGCAGTACTTC,CACLNQGMREQYF
.,12,TRBJ2-7,.,TRBV5-6,TGTGCCAGCAGCTGGGAATCCTACGAGCAGTACTTC,CASSWESYEQYF
.,15,TRBJ2-6,TRBD1,TRBV6-6,TGTGCCAGCAGACAGGGGGCAGGGGGGGCCAACGTCCTGACTTTC,CASRQGAGGANVLTF
.,15,TRBJ1-5,.,TRBV7-8,TGTGCCAGCAGCTTAAATGAGAGGAGCTATCAGCCCCAGCATTTT,CASSLNERSYQPQHF
once,16,TRBJ1-1,TRBD1,TRBV5-1,TGCGCCAGCAGCTCTAGACAGGGAGGAGGTAACACTGAAGCTTTCTTT,CASSSRQGGGNTEAFF
.,15,TRBJ1-1,TRBD1,TRBV5-5,TGTGCCAGCAGTCCGGGACAGCATCTCCTAGGCAAAGCTTTCTTT,CASSPGQHLLGKAFF
.,14,TRBJ2-2,.,TRBV5-1,TGCGCCAGCAGAAACGACAGAAACACCGGGGAGCTGTTTTTT,CASRNDRNTGELFF
.,14,TRBJ2-3,.,TRBV5-1,TGCGCCAGCAGCTTGGAGGGCTTCGAAGATACGCAGTATTTT,CASSLEGFEDTQYF
once,15,TRBJ2-7,TRBD1,TRBV6-6,TGTGCCAGCAGTCCACGGGACAGTGGGCACTACGAGCAGTACTTC,CASSPRDSGHYEQYF
.,17,TRBJ2-6,.,TRBV7-3,TGTGCCAGCAGTGGCCGGGGCAAGGACTCTGGGGCCAACGTCCTGACTTTC,CASSGRGKDSGANVLTF
.,13,TRBJ2-7,TRBD2,TRBV28,TGCGCCAGCAGTCGGGGGGGATTGGACGAGCAGTACTTC,CASSRGGLDEQYF
few,14,TRBJ1-4,.,TRBV7-8,TGTGCCAGCAGCTTATCGGGTCAAAATGAAAAACTGTTTTTT,CASSLSGQNEKLFF
.,13,TRBJ1-2,.,TRBV28,TGTGCCAGCAGCCCCCCAGGATATCGTGGCTACACCTTC,CASSPPGYRGYTF
.,16,TRBJ2-3,.,TRBV7-2,TGTGCCAGCAGCATGAGCGGTCCCGGTGCAGCAGATACGCAGTATTTT,CASSMSGPGAADTQYF
.,12,TRBJ1-3,.,TRBV6-6,TGTGCCAGCAGTTACCCCCGAGACACCATATATTTT,CASSYPRDTIYF
few,14,TRBJ1-4,TRBD1,TRBV19,TGTGCCACCAACAGGGGGCAGGTGGATGAAAAACTGTTTTTT,CATNRGQVDEKLFF
.,11,TRBJ2-7,.,TRBV9,TGTGCCAGCAGCACGGAGAACGAGCAGTACTTC,CASSTENEQYF
.,15,TRBJ2-6,.,TRBV6-1,TGTGCCAGCCGCCAAGGGGGCTCTGGGGCCAACGTCCTGACTTTC,CASRQGGSGANVLTF
.,13,TRBJ2-5,.,TRBV7-3,TGTGCCAGCAGCGGACACCAACAAGAGACCCAGTACTTC,CASSGHQQETQYF
once,15,TRBJ2-3,.,TRBV9,TGTGCCAGCAGCGTAGTAGCGGAGAGCACAGATACGCAGTATTTT,CASSVVAESTDTQYF